This TCR beta chain was sequenced for a study of blood T cell repertoires in COVID-19. Study-wide background: Sources were T cells, B-cell-depleted T cells, or PBMCs; the material itself was cDNA or gDNA.

This clone has more than one count but fewer than ten. Measured with immunoSEQ multiplex PCR; TCRdb has only the in-frame clones, and not every one. The sample has about 210,000 clones; 75% to 85% are singletons. The CDR3 contains 13 residues. With 0 bases removed from V and 4 bases from J, the gap between germline ends came to 7 bases. Germline assignment: CDR1 SGHDT and CDR2 YYEEEE. J is TRBJ1-2 and V is TRBV5-6; D gene uncertain. The material sequenced was peripheral blood. The TCR comes from a man between 45 and 60 years old with active or convalescent COVID-19. DNA for the CDR3: TGTGCCAGCAGCTTGGGAACATCCTATGGCTACACCTTC. It is translated as CASSLGTSYGYTF.